This T cell receptor beta chain was profiled in a study of Graves' ophthalmopathy and Graves' hyperthyroidism. The wider study: Before any treatment, peripheral blood was taken at the initial diagnosis. Findings and caveats of the study: Classification of ophthalmopathy versus stable hyperthyroidism by a 13-signature model yielded around 90% sensitivity and approximately 79% specificity.

Amplification targeted the TCR beta CDR3 regions, with RNA transcripts as the source material. First-round RT-PCR used HTBI primers; second-round multiplex PCR followed. Each CDR3 protein is one row after TCRdb ran MiXCR on the multiplex PCR reads. The profile covers roughly 500,000 distinct CDR3 sequences, with 13% to 15% appearing a single time and approximately 9.8% taken by the ten largest. As for this clonotype: Its antigen is still unknown.

Diagnoses were established from clinical symptoms, serum thyroxine, TRAb, thyroid ultrasound and orbital computed tomography. The receptor was derived from a woman aged 30 to 39 with Graves' ophthalmopathy. Sequenced material: blood.

Written as DNA, the CDR3 is TGTGCCAGCAGCCAAGATTCGTTGAGTGCGGCCTATGGCTACACCTTC. This encodes CASSQDSLSAAYGYTF. V and J are TRBV3-1 and TRBJ1-2; D gene unclear. Germline V gives CDR1 LGHDT, CDR2 YNNKEL (reference sequence). The CDR3 is 16 residues long. The V and J ends lost 0 bases and 4 bases respectively, with 15 bases between them.